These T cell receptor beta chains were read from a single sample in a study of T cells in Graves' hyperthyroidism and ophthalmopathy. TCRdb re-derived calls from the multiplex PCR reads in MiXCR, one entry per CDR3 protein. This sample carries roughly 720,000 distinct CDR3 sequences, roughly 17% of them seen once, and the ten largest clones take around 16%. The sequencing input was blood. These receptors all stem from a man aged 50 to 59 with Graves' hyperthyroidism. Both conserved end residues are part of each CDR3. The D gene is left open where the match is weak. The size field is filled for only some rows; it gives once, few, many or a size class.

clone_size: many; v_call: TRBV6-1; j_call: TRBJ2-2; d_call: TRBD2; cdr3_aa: CASGGLAGDTGELFF; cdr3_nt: TGTGCCAGCGGGGGACTAGCGGGAGACACCGGGGAGCTGTTTTTT
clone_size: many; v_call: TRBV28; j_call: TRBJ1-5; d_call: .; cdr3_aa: CASSLLAARGNQPQHF; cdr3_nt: TGTGCCAGCAGTTTATTGGCAGCTAGAGGCAATCAGCCCCAGCATTTT
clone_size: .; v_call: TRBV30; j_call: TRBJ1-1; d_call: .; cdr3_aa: CAWIKGYTEAFF; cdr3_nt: TGTGCCTGGATTAAAGGGTACACTGAAGCTTTCTTT
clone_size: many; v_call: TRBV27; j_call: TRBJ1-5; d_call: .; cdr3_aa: CASSYEGSNQPQHF; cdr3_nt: TGTGCCAGCAGTTATGAGGGGAGCAATCAGCCCCAGCATTTT
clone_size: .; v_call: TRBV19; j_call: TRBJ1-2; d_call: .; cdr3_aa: CASRGAGGNGYTF; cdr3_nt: TGTGCCAGTAGGGGTGCCGGGGGCAACGGCTACACCTTC
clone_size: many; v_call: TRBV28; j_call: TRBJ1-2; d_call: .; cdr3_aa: CASSEQGIVEGYTF; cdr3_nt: TGTGCCAGCAGCGAACAGGGTATAGTGGAGGGCTACACCTTC
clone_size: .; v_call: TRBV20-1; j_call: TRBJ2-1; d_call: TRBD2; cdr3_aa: CSARGREGLNEQFF; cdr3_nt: TGCAGTGCTAGAGGGCGGGAGGGCCTGAATGAGCAGTTCTTC
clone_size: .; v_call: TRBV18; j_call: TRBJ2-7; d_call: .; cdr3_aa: CASSPTRLDGYEQYF; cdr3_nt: TGTGCCAGCTCACCGACCCGATTGGATGGCTACGAGCAGTACTTC
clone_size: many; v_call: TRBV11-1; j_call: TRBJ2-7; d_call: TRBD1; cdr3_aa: CASSVTQGGSSYEQYF; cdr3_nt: TGTGCCAGCAGCGTAACACAGGGGGGAAGCTCCTACGAGCAGTACTTC
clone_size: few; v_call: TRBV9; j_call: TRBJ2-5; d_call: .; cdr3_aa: CASSVDRGGRETQYF; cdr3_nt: TGTGCCAGCAGCGTAGACAGGGGAGGAAGAGAGACCCAGTACTTC
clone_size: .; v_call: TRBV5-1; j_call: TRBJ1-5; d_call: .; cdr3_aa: CAGSLDYGGYQPQHF; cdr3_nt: TGTGCCGGCAGCTTGGATTACGGGGGCTATCAGCCCCAGCATTTT
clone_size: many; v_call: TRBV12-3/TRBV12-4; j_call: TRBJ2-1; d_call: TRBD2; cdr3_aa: CASSLLRGVPNEQFF; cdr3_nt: TGTGCCAGCAGTCTTCTGCGGGGGGTCCCCAATGAGCAGTTCTTC
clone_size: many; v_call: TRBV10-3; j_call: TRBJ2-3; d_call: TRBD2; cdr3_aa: CAISEYAGGPADTQYF; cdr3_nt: TGTGCCATCAGTGAGTACGCGGGAGGGCCCGCAGATACGCAGTATTTT
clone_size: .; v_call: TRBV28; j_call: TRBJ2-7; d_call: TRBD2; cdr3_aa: CASIRSWASGIRGEQYF; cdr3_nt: TGTGCCAGCATTCGTTCTTGGGCTAGCGGGATTCGGGGCGAGCAGTACTTC
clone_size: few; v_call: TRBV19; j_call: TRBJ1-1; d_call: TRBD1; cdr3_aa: CASSETGGNTEAFF; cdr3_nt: TGTGCCAGTAGTGAGACAGGGGGGAACACTGAAGCTTTCTTT
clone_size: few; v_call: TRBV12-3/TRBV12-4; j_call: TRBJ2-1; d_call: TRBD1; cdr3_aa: CASSRQGPNSEQFF; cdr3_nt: TGTGCCAGCAGTCGACAGGGGCCGAATTCTGAGCAGTTCTTC
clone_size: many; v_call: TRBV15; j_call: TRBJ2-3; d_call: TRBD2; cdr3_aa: CATSWGLAGVRDTQYF; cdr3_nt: TGTGCCACCAGCTGGGGACTAGCGGGAGTAAGGGATACGCAGTATTTT
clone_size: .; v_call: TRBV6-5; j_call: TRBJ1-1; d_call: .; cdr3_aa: CASSYSGHSTEAFF; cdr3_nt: TGTGCCAGCAGTTACTCTGGACACTCCACTGAAGCTTTCTTT
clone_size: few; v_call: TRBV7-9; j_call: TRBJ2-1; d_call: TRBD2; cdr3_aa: CASSPKTSGHNEQFF; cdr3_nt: TGTGCCAGCAGCCCGAAGACTAGCGGTCACAATGAGCAGTTCTTC
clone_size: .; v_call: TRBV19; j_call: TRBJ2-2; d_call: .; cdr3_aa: CASSIPPGELFF; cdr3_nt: TGTGCCAGTAGTATCCCCCCTGGGGAGCTGTTTTTT
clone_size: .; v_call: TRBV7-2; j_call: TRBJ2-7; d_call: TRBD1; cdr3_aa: CASSIGQGSFYEQYF; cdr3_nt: TGTGCCAGCAGCATTGGACAGGGGTCCTTTTACGAGCAGTACTTC
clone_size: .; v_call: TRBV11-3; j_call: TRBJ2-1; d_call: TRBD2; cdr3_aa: CASSFGLAGVYNEQFF; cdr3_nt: TGTGCCAGCAGCTTTGGTCTAGCGGGAGTATACAATGAGCAGTTCTTC
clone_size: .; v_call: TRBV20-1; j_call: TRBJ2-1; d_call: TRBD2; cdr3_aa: CSARGVPSGSPNGQFF; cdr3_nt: TGCAGTGCTAGAGGGGTCCCCAGCGGGAGTCCTAATGGGCAGTTCTTC
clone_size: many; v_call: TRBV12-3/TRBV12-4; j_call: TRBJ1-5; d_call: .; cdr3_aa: CASSLQGANQPQHF; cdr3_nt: TGTGCCAGCAGTTTACAGGGAGCAAATCAGCCCCAGCATTTT
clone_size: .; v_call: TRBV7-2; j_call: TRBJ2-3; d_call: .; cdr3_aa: CASSSEIADTQYF; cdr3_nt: TGTGCCAGCAGCTCGGAGATCGCGGATACGCAGTATTTT
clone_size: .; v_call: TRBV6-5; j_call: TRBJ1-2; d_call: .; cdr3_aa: CASSYSSAGDYGYTF; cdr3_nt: TGTGCCAGCAGTTACAGTTCGGCGGGGGACTATGGCTACACCTTC
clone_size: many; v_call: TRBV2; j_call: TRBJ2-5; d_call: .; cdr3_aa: CASSEGGGFQETQYF; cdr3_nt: TGTGCCAGCAGTGAAGGGGGAGGTTTCCAAGAGACCCAGTACTTC
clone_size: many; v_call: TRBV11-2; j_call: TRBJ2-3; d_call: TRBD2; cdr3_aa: CASSGGTSGTDTQYF; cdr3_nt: TGCGCCAGCAGCGGTGGTACTAGCGGCACAGATACGCAGTATTTT
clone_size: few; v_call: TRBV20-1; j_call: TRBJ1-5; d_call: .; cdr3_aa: CSAGPGVNQPQHF; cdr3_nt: TGCAGTGCTGGACCGGGGGTCAATCAGCCCCAGCATTTT
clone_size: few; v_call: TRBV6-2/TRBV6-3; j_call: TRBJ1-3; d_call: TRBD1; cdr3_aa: CASSYTSGQVASGNTIYF; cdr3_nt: TGTGCCAGCAGTTACACCTCGGGACAGGTTGCCTCTGGAAACACCATATATTTT
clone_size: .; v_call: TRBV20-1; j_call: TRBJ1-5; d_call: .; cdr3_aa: CSAREVNDNQPQHF; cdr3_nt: TGCAGTGCTAGAGAGGTTAACGACAATCAGCCCCAGCATTTT
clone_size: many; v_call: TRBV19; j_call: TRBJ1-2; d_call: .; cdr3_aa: CASRDKNYGYTF; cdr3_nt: TGTGCCAGCCGGGACAAGAACTATGGCTACACCTTC
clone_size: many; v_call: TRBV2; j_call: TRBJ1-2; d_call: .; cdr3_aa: CASRPGSHGGYTF; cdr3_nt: TGTGCCAGCAGGCCGGGATCCCACGGCGGCTACACCTTC
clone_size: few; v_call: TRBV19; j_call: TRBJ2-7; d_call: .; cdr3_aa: CASSWGSNSYEQYF; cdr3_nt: TGTGCCAGTAGTTGGGGATCGAACTCCTACGAGCAGTACTTC
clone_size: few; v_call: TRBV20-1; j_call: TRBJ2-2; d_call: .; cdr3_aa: CSARDSGHTANTGELFF; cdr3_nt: TGCAGTGCTAGAGATTCGGGACACACTGCGAACACCGGGGAGCTGTTTTTT
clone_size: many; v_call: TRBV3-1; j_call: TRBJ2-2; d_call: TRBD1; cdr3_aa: CASSRQGVGELFF; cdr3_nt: TGTGCCAGCAGCCGACAGGGGGTCGGGGAGCTGTTTTTT
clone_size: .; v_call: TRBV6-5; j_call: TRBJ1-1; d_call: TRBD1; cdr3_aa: CASSYRDREQAFF; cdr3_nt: TGTGCCAGCAGTTACCGGGACAGGGAACAAGCTTTCTTT
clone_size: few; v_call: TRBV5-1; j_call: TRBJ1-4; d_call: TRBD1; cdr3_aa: CASSPKQQGGNEKLFF; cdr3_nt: TGCGCCAGCAGCCCCAAACAACAGGGGGGTAATGAAAAACTGTTTTTT
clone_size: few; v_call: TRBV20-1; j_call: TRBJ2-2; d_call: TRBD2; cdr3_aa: CSARGPGTSGATGELFF; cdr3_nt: TGCAGTGCTAGAGGACCCGGGACTAGCGGGGCCACCGGGGAGCTGTTTTTT
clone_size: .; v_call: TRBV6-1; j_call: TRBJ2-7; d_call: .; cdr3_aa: CASSGAESSYEQYF; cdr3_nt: TGTGCCAGCAGCGGGGCCGAGAGCTCCTACGAGCAGTACTTC
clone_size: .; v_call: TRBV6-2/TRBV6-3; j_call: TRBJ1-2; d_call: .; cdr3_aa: CASRPRPGFRGYTF; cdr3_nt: TGTGCCAGCAGACCTCGTCCCGGGTTCCGTGGCTACACCTTC
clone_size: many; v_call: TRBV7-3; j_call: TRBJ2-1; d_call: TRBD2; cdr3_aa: CASSLTEASGRALDEQFF; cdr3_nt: TGTGCCAGCAGCTTAACGGAGGCTAGCGGGAGGGCTCTGGATGAGCAGTTCTTC
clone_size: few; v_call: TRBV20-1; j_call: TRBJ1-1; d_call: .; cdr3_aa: CSASGGQEAFF; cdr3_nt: TGCAGTGCTAGCGGTGGCCAGGAAGCTTTCTTT
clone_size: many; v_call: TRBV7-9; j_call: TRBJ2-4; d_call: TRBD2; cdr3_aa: CASSPTSGLAKNIQYF; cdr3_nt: TGTGCCAGCAGTCCGACTAGCGGGCTAGCCAAAAACATTCAGTACTTC
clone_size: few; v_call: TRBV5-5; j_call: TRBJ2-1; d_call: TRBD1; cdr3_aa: CASSSGQPFSSYNEQFF; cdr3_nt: TGTGCCAGCAGCTCGGGACAGCCGTTTAGCTCCTACAATGAGCAGTTCTTC
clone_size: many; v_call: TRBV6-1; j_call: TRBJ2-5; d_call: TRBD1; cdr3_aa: CASSHTGQGGWYF; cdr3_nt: TGTGCCAGCAGTCATACGGGACAGGGCGGGTGGTACTTC
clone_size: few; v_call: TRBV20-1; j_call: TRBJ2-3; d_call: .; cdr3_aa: CSASSARVPDTQYF; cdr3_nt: TGCAGTGCTAGTAGCGCTAGGGTCCCAGATACGCAGTATTTT
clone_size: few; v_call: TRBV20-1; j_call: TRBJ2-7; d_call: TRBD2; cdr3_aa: CSARSLADSYEQYF; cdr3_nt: TGCAGTGCTAGATCACTAGCGGACTCCTACGAGCAGTACTTC
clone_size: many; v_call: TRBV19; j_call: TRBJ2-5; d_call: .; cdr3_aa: CASSRGSGAQETQYF; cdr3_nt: TGTGCCAGTAGTCGGGGGTCAGGGGCCCAAGAGACCCAGTACTTC
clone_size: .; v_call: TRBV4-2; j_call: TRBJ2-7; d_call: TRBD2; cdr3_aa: CASSQDSTSVAYEQYF; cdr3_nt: TGTGCCAGCAGCCAAGATTCAACTAGCGTTGCCTACGAGCAGTACTTC
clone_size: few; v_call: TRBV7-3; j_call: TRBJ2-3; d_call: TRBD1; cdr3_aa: CASSFRGPGTDTQYF; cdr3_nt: TGTGCCAGCAGCTTCAGGGGGCCTGGGACAGATACGCAGTATTTT
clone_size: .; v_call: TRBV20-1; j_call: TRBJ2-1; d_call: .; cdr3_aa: CSAGYTLANEQFF; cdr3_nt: TGCAGTGCTGGATATACTCTAGCGAATGAGCAGTTCTTC
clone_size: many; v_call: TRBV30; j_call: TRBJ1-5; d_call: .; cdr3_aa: CAWTTGQQPQHF; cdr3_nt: TGTGCCTGGACGACAGGACAACAGCCCCAGCATTTT
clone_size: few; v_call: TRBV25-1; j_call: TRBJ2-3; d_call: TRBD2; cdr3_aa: CASGAGALTDTQYF; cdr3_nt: TGTGCCAGCGGAGCGGGGGCCCTCACAGATACGCAGTATTTT